This is a list of T cell receptor beta chains from one sample in a study of tumor-infiltrating lymphocytes in primary liver carcinoma. One entry per CDR3 protein, called by TCRdb with MiXCR from the multiplex PCR reads. This table has roughly 120,000 distinct CDR3 sequences, around 64% appearing once. The sample comprised liver tumor tissue from sampling region 3. Receptors originate from a woman aged 55-75 years with primary liver carcinoma and hepatitis B virus infection. The CDR3 runs from the conserved cysteine through the conserved F or W. The D gene is left open where the match is weak. Not all rows give a size; the values are once, few, many and, for expanded clones, a class.

clone size,D gene,V gene,J gene,CDR3 length,CDR3 protein,CDR3 DNA
many,-,TRBV5-1,TRBJ2-3,14,CASSSPRFGDTQYF,TGCGCCAGCAGCTCCCCCCGGTTTGGGGATACGCAGTATTTT
medium-sized,-,TRBV12-3/TRBV12-4,TRBJ1-5,13,CASSVGGQQPQHF,TGTGCCAGCAGCGTCGGAGGGCAGCAGCCCCAGCATTTT
-,TRBD2,TRBV11-1,TRBJ2-3,14,CASNLRQRAGESQF,TGTGCCAGCAACTTAAGGCAGCGTGCGGGAGAGTCTCAATTT
-,-,TRBV6-1,TRBJ2-5,16,CASNDPTMAYRETQYF,TGTGCCAGCAATGACCCGACTATGGCTTACCGAGAGACCCAGTACTTC
-,-,TRBV29-1,TRBJ2-5,13,CNVARDIRETQYF,TGCAACGTTGCGCGGGACATCCGAGAGACCCAGTACTTC
-,-,TRBV11-3,TRBJ2-3,14,CACRFRTSTDTQYF,TGTGCATGCAGGTTCAGGACTAGCACAGATACGCAGTATTTT
once,-,TRBV12-3/TRBV12-4,TRBJ2-1,14,CASSPQQLGNERFF,TGTGCCAGCAGTCCTCAACAACTAGGGAATGAGCGGTTCTTC
few,TRBD2,TRBV6-1,TRBJ2-1,16,CASTPPGSGTGNEQFF,TGTGCCAGCACCCCCCCTGGGAGCGGGACGGGAAATGAGCAGTTCTTC
once,TRBD1,TRBV11-3,TRBJ1-1,14,CASSPTGVYTEALF,TGTGCCAGCAGCCCGACAGGGGTGTACACTGAAGCTCTCTTC
-,TRBD1,TRBV7-9,TRBJ2-5,14,CVSSLGTAQETQYF,TGTGTCAGCAGCTTAGGGACAGCTCAAGAGACCCAGTACTTC
-,-,TRBV7-9,TRBJ2-1,15,CASSSAGLPHNGQLF,TGTGCCAGCAGCTCCGCGGGACTGCCTCACAATGGGCAGCTCTTC
-,TRBD2,TRBV4-1,TRBJ2-2,18,CASSPRITGGLNTGKLFF,TGCGCCAGCAGTCCACGGATCACGGGAGGCCTGAACACCGGGAAGCTGTTTTTT
-,-,TRBV28,TRBJ1-5,14,CANMPGGRLQPRHF,TGTGCCAACATGCCCGGGGGGCGACTTCAGCCCCGGCATTTT
-,-,TRBV28,TRBJ2-7,14,CASSLVGLTNEQYF,TGTGCCAGCAGTTTGGTTGGACTAACTAACGAGCAGTACTTC
-,-,TRBV11-2,TRBJ2-7,16,CASDYGGRTSGSEQYF,TGTGCCAGCGACTACGGAGGGAGGACCTCGGGAAGCGAGCAGTACTTC
-,-,TRBV11-2,TRBJ2-2,15,CASSSRSGANGELSF,TGTGCCAGCAGCTCTCGATCAGGGGCTAATGGGGAGCTGTCTTTT
once,-,TRBV6-2/TRBV6-3,TRBJ2-7,14,CASSPGLTTHEQYF,TGTGCTAGCAGCCCGGGACTCACTACCCACGAGCAGTACTTC
many,TRBD2,TRBV6-5,TRBJ2-7,15,CASRSPGLAGYEQYF,TGTGCCAGCAGATCACCGGGACTAGCGGGCTACGAGCAGTACTTC
-,-,TRBV29-1,TRBJ2-5,14,CSAYSSALQETQYF,TGCAGCGCCTACTCTTCGGCGTTACAAGAGACCCAGTACTTC
medium-sized,TRBD2,TRBV11-2,TRBJ2-2,15,CASSRRTSGTGELFF,TGTGCCAGCAGCCGCAGGACTAGCGGAACCGGGGAGCTGTTTTTT
few,-,TRBV7-2,TRBJ1-2,14,CASSLGTSNYGYTF,TGTGCCAGCAGCTTGGGCACTTCTAACTATGGCTACACCTTC
-,-,TRBV11-2,TRBJ1-1,16,CASSSVGKYRNTEAFF,TGTGCCAGCAGCTCAGTCGGCAAATACCGGAACACTGAAGCTTTCTTT
-,-,TRBV4-1,TRBJ2-7,13,CANRRNGRYEQYF,TGCGCCAACAGGAGGAACGGCCGCTACGAGCAGTACTTC
-,-,TRBV11-2,TRBJ2-3,13,CVGSLDRGDTQYF,TGTGTCGGGAGCTTAGATCGAGGAGATACGCAGTATTTT
many,TRBD2,TRBV29-1,TRBJ2-1,11,CSEQTSDEQFF,TGCAGCGAACAGACTAGCGATGAGCAGTTCTTC
-,-,TRBV5-5,TRBJ2-5,15,CAYSFGLMNQETQYF,TGTGCCTACAGCTTTGGACTCATGAACCAGGAGACCCAGTACTTC
once,-,TRBV12-5,TRBJ2-1,15,CASGFGHGLNNEQFF,TGTGCTAGTGGTTTCGGACATGGGCTTAACAATGAGCAGTTCTTC
few,-,TRBV29-1,TRBJ2-2,14,CSATGPLNTGELVF,TGCAGCGCAACAGGGCCTCTGAACACCGGGGAGCTGGTTTTT
-,-,TRBV11-2,TRBJ2-7,15,CASRPRPGWDSEQYF,TGTGCCAGCCGCCCCCGCCCCGGTTGGGACTCAGAGCAGTACTTC
many,-,TRBV4-1,TRBJ1-5,15,CASSQRSGGDQPQHF,TGCGCCAGCAGCCAACGTTCAGGTGGCGATCAGCCCCAGCATTTT
-,TRBD1,TRBV6-5,TRBJ1-5,14,CASDRTGSNQPQHF,TGTGCCAGCGACCGGACAGGGAGTAATCAGCCCCAGCATTTT
-,-,TRBV11-2,TRBJ2-2,18,CAGSLRLGRQGNTGELFF,TGTGCCGGCAGCTTACGGTTGGGTAGGCAGGGCAACACCGGGGAGCTGTTTTTT
-,-,TRBV12-3/TRBV12-4,TRBJ1-1,13,CASRGPGDAEAFF,TGTGCCAGCAGGGGACCCGGTGATGCTGAAGCTTTCTTT
many,TRBD2,TRBV12-3/TRBV12-4,TRBJ2-3,16,CASSAGTSDSTDTQYF,TGTGCCAGCAGTGCCGGGACTAGCGATAGCACAGATACGCAGTATTTT
-,-,TRBV30,TRBJ2-1,13,CACVGIAYNEQFF,TGTGCCTGTGTCGGGATAGCCTACAATGAGCAGTTCTTC
-,-,TRBV6-5,TRBJ1-6,16,CASSYSGHEDNSPIHF,TGTGCCAGCAGTTACTCGGGACATGAAGATAATTCACCCATCCACTTT
-,-,TRBV11-2,TRBJ2-1,13,CASSLLQGSLQLF,TGTGCCAGCAGCTTGCTACAGGGAAGTTTGCAGCTCTTC
few,-,TRBV11-3,TRBJ2-3,14,CANSLRTSTDTQYF,TGTGCCAACAGTCTCAGGACTAGCACAGATACGCAGTATTTT
-,-,TRBV24-1,TRBJ1-5,15,CATSDPGISNQPQHF,TGTGCCACCAGTGATCCGGGCATTTCCAATCAGCCCCAGCATTTT
-,TRBD1,TRBV11-3,TRBJ2-7,15,CASSLGTGGNYEQYF,TGTGCCAGCAGTCTCGGGACAGGGGGCAACTACGAGCAGTATTTC
-,TRBD1,TRBV5-6,TRBJ2-7,15,CASSLEDRNTYVQYF,TGTGCCAGCAGCTTGGAGGACAGGAATACTTACGTGCAGTACTTC
-,-,TRBV6-5,TRBJ2-2,14,CVSSYSSLTGELFF,TGTGTCAGCAGTTACTCGAGCTTGACCGGGGAGTTGTTTTTT
-,TRBD2,TRBV6-1,TRBJ2-2,14,CASSEASGTWELCF,TGTGCCAGCAGTGAGGCTAGCGGCACCTGGGAGCTGTGTTTT
few,-,TRBV24-1,TRBJ2-2,15,CATSGSGTAAGELFF,TGTGCCACCAGTGGATCAGGGACGGCCGCCGGGGAGCTGTTTTTT
-,-,TRBV20-1,TRBJ2-7,12,CSAPRLANEQYF,TGCAGTGCCCCTCGACTGGCTAACGAGCAGTACTTC
-,-,TRBV6-2/TRBV6-3,TRBJ2-3,14,CANKSGKNTDTQYF,TGTGCCAACAAAAGCGGAAAAAACACAGATACGCAGTATTTT
many,TRBD1,TRBV29-1,TRBJ2-6,16,CSAGTGGVTGANVLTF,TGCAGCGCCGGGACAGGGGGTGTTACTGGGGCCAACGTCCTGACTTTC
-,TRBD1,TRBV6-1,TRBJ1-5,15,CASKGEGASNRPHHF,TGTGCCAGCAAAGGGGAGGGGGCAAGCAATCGGCCCCATCATTTT
-,-,TRBV9,TRBJ2-7,17,CASSVETRGRGAYEQYF,TGTGCCAGCAGCGTAGAGACACGAGGGAGAGGTGCCTACGAGCAGTACTTC
-,-,TRBV11-2,TRBJ2-5,13,CASSFVVQEIQYF,TGTGCCAGCAGCTTCGTGGTACAAGAGATCCAGTACTTC
-,TRBD2,TRBV11-2,TRBJ2-2,12,CASTRGTWELFF,TGCGCCAGCACGCGGGGGACCTGGGAGCTGTTTTTT
many,-,TRBV12-3/TRBV12-4,TRBJ1-1,14,CASSLTGGDTEAFF,TGTGCCAGCAGCCTGACGGGCGGGGACACTGAAGCTTTCTTT
few,-,TRBV30,TRBJ1-1,14,CAWKIQQRRTEAFF,TGTGCCTGGAAAATTCAACAGCGGAGGACTGAAGCTTTCTTT
few,TRBD2,TRBV4-2,TRBJ2-1,16,CVSRLRSGRAGDEQFF,TGTGTCAGCAGACTTCGAAGCGGGAGGGCCGGAGATGAGCAGTTCTTC